This TCR beta chain was identified during a study of beta chain features in type 1 diabetes. Overall study context: Age, gender and cell yields were alike across patients and healthy donors.

Expressed TCRB transcripts got sequenced, as all isolated RNA was reverse transcribed. The assay was immunoSEQ multiplex PCR, and TCRdb's table has in-frame clones only and misses some. The table shows under 300,000 clones, with 14% occurring only once. Findings and limits, study-wide: In every one of the four CD4+ subsets, TCRB CDR3s were moderately but significantly shorter in Type 1 diabetes patients. PCR may have favored shorter templates equally in patients and controls. Within the patient group, naive, central memory and Treg TCRB repertoires appeared more similar to each other than within healthy donors.

With respect to this clone: The antigen is not known.

The ends were cut back, 2 bases at V and 4 bases at J, with 11 bases in the middle. CDR1 is MNHEY and CDR2 is SVGAGI in the germline V gene. The CDR3 has 14 amino acids. The source of this sequence is a man aged 25-45 years with type 1 diabetes. The sequencing sample was made of naive CD4+ T cells from blood. The genes are TRBV6-5 and TRBJ1-1, with a tentative D call TRBD1 (6 bases). The CDR3 nucleotides are TGTGCCAGCAGTTACCAGGGGAGCGGCACTGAAGCTTTCTTT. The encoded protein is CASSYQGSGTEAFF.